This note documents a single T cell receptor beta chain sequence. The antigen is not known. Reverse transcription used roughly 0.5 to 1 ug RNA and random hexamers. The TCR beta CDR3 was amplified by immunoSEQ multiplex PCR across 54 Vbeta, 13 Jbeta. TCRdb called the immunoSEQ multiplex PCR reads again in MiXCR, with one record for every CDR3 protein. Here the sample spans approximately 190,000 distinct CDR3 sequences, approximately 93% being singletons. This specimen comes from a study of CD8 T cells in Susac syndrome. TCR beta from blood CD8+ and CD4+ T cells was sequenced. Negative isolation was used for CD8+ and CD4+ T cells, and FACS enrichment was applied to TEMRA cells. Study-level results: As the study acknowledged, the number of individuals in its TCR sequencing and HLA analysis was relatively small.

The TCR comes from a human donor in good health. The source material was CD4+ T cells from PBMCs.

DNA for the CDR3: TGCAGTGCTGGAACAGGGACCTATGGCTACACCTTC. It yields the protein CSAGTGTYGYTF. The rearrangement links TRBV20-1 to TRBJ1-2; a possible D gene is TRBD1 (6 bases). The CDR3 sequence is 12 residues long. The V and J ends lost 5 bases and 4 bases respectively, with 11 bases between them. CDR1 and CDR2 (germline): DFQATT, SNEGSKA (reference sequence).